The source of this TCR beta chain is a study of PD-1 blockade in classical Hodgkin lymphoma. At the level of the study: Nivolumab was administered to patients intravenously at 3 mg/kg every 2 weeks. Study conclusions and caveats: Reported findings placed baseline TCR diversity lower in newly diagnosed patients (compared with healthy donors). The diversity seen at baseline in complete responders resembled that of newly diagnosed patients. CD8+ TCR diversity did not rise significantly by C4D1, unlike CD4+.

Sequencing was performed with immunoSEQ multiplex PCR; in TCRdb, only in-frame clones are kept and a portion is missing. Among about 28,000 clones listed, around 80% were seen once. Time point in this sample: cycle 4 day 1 (C4D1), after six to seven weeks of nivolumab. Every single patient, without exception, relapsed after autologous stem cell transplantation, and brentuximab vedotin exposure varied. Germline V CDR1 and CDR2: SGHDN, FVKESK. The CDR3 extends over 18 amino acids. Trimming took off 0 bases at V and 0 bases at J, with 15 bases between the two ends. This clone was detected once. Antigen specificity is unknown.

This rearrangement joins TRBV14 to TRBJ1-3; D remains ambiguous. The clonotype was recovered from a human donor with classical Hodgkin lymphoma. Material: peripheral blood mononuclear cells (PBMCs), obtained before the fourth cycle of nivolumab. The CDR3 here is CASSQEGPTTLSGNTIYF. The CDR3 nucleotides read TGTGCCAGCAGCCAAGAAGGGCCGACTACTCTCTCTGGAAACACCATATATTTT.